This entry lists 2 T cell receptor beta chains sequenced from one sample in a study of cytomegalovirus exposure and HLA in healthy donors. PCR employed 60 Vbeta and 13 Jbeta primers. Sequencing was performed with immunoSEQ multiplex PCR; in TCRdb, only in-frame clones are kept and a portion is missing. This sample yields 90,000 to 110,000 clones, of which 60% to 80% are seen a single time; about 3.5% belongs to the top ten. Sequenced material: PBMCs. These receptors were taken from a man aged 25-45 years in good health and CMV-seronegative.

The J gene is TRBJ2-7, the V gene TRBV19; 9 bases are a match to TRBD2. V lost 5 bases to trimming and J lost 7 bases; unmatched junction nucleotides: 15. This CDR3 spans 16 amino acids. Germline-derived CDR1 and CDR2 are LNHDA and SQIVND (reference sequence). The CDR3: CASSPSTSGGAWEQYF. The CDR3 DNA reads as TGTGCCAGTAGTCCATCGACTAGCGGCGGAGCGTGGGAGCAGTACTTC.

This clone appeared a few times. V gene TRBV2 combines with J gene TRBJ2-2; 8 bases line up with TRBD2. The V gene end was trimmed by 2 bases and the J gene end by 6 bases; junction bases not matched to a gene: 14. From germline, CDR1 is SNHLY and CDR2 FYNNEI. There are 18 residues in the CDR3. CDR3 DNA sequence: TGTGCCAGCAGTGAACCCCGGGGGGGTGAAAAGTTCGCCGGGGAGCTGTTTTTT. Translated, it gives CASSEPRGGEKFAGELFF.